The 31 T cell receptor beta chains presented below share a single source sample, sequenced in a study of shared clonotypes between healthy human individuals. TCRdb's copy holds only in-frame clones and misses some; the assay was immunoSEQ multiplex PCR. The sample shows 950,000 to 1,300,000 clones, more than 65% of them seen only once. The material sequenced was memory CD4+ T cells sorted from blood. Subset noted: CD45RA-negative fraction. The receptors originated from a man aged 18 to 35 in good health.

The rearrangement links TRBV7-6 to TRBJ2-1, with 9 bases identical to TRBD1. The V gene's germline CDR1 is SGHVS and CDR2 FNYEAQ. After removal of 5 bases from V and 1 base from J, the junction contained 9 bases not matched to a gene. The CDR3 has 17 residues. CDR3: CASSPPTGTGSYNEQFF. The CDR3 DNA reads TGTGCCAGCAGCCCCCCGACCGGGACAGGGTCCTACAATGAGCAGTTCTTC.

Concerning this clone itself: Additional DNA sequences in this sample encode the identical CDR3. The genes are TRBV9 and TRBJ2-7; possibly TRBD1 for D (5 bases). CDR1 and CDR2 (germline): SGDLS, YYNGEE. The germline V and J ends were trimmed by 0 bases and 0 bases, with 7 bases remaining between them. The CDR3 is 14 amino acids. The CDR3 sequence is CASSVGQSSYEQYF. The CDR3 DNA is TGTGCCAGCAGCGTAGGACAGAGCTCCTACGAGCAGTACTTC.

A word on this clone: Given a much more abundant clone one base away, this may be a read error. The same CDR3 can be traced to other DNA sequences in this sample. The chain recombines TRBV5-1 with TRBJ1-1; D unresolved. The CDR3 length is 13 residues. V was trimmed by 1 base and J by 1 base, leaving 5 bases between them. Germline V gene sequence: CDR1 SGHRS, CDR2 YFSETQ. The CDR3 is CASSLIQNTEAFF. CDR3 DNA: TGCGCCAGCAGCTTGATACAGAACACTGAAGCTTTCTTT. Complete variable domain (other parts from reference TRBV5-1 and TRBJ1-1): KAGVTQTPRYLIKTRGQQVTLSCSPISGHRSVSWYQQTPGQGLQFLFEYFSETQRNKGNFPGRFSGRQFSNSRSEMNVSTLELGDSALYLCASSLIQNTEAFFGQGTRLTVV.

This clone turned up a few times. The V and J genes are TRBV6-1 and TRBJ1-6; TRBD1 might be the D (5 bases). Trimming left V 0 bases short and J 3 bases short, with 12 bases between. CDR1 is MNHNS and CDR2 is SASEGT in the germline V gene. This CDR3 is 17 amino acids long. The CDR3 protein is CASSEALMGGYNSPLHF. The CDR3 region has the DNA TGTGCCAGCAGTGAAGCGCTTATGGGGGGCTATAATTCACCCCTCCACTTT.

This clone was observed a few times. This sequence joins TRBV9 and TRBJ2-3; possibly TRBD2 for D (6 bases). The germline V and J ends were trimmed by 4 bases and 6 bases, with 12 bases remaining between them. Germline assignment: CDR1 SGDLS and CDR2 YYNGEE. The CDR3 has 13 amino acids. The CDR3 sequence is CASSKRGSDTQYF. In DNA form, the CDR3 reads TGTGCCAGCAGCAAACGGGGGAGCGATACGCAGTATTTT.

Details on this clone: Other DNA sequences within the sample encode an identical CDR3. The chain has TRBV5-4 and TRBJ1-2, with D tentatively TRBD1 (6 bases). The CDR3 extends over 13 amino acids. Germline-derived CDR1 and CDR2 are SGHNT and YYREEE (reference sequence). V lost 0 bases and J lost 6, with 9 bases in between. In DNA form, the CDR3 reads TGTGCCAGCAGCTTGGGGGGGCGCGATGGCTACACCTTC. It specifies CASSLGGRDGYTF.

V gene TRBV2 combines with J gene TRBJ2-5; D might be TRBD1 (5 bases). CDR1 is SNHLY and CDR2 is FYNNEI in the germline V gene. Trimming shortened V by 4 bases and J by 4 bases, and 13 bases separated the two germline ends. This CDR3 spans 14 amino acids. The CDR3 region has the DNA TGTGCCAGCAGTGGAGCAGGGCGAGGAGAGACCCAGTACTTC. Translating it yields CASSGAGRGETQYF.

This chain joins TRBV7-6 and TRBJ2-7, with D possibly matching TRBD2 (6 bases). The germline V and J ends were trimmed by 2 bases and 5 bases, with 7 bases remaining between them. Germline lookup yields CDR1 SGHVS and CDR2 FNYEAQ. The length of the CDR3 is 12 residues. CDR3 loop: CASSLTSNEQYF. The CDR3 DNA sequence: TGTGCCAGCAGCTTAACTAGCAACGAGCAGTACTTC.

CDR3 sequence: CASSPGLLAGSETQYF. CDR3 nucleotide sequence: TGTGCCAGCTCACCTGGCCTACTAGCGGGGTCAGAGACCCAGTACTTC. The genes are TRBV18 and TRBJ2-5; 10 bases agree with TRBD2. With V trimmed by 3 bases and J by 4 bases, 8 bases remained unmatched. The CDR3 consists of 16 residues. Germline V CDR1 and CDR2: KGHSH, LQKENI.

The chain carries TRBV9 and TRBJ2-7; D is perhaps TRBD1 (5 bases). From germline, CDR1 is SGDLS and CDR2 YYNGEE. V lost 4 bases and J lost 7, with 18 bases in between. This CDR3 has 14 residues. The CDR3 DNA is TGTGCCAGCAGCCCCAGACAGCCGGGCGGAGAGCAGTACTTC. Translated, it gives CASSPRQPGGEQYF.

The V gene is TRBV7-9, the J gene TRBJ1-5; D is undetermined. Germline CDR1 is SEHNR and CDR2 is FQNEAQ (reference sequence). The V end lost 1 base, the J end lost 6 bases, and 10 bases lay between the germline ends. The CDR3 extends over 14 amino acids. CDR3 protein: CASSLGTEPQPQHF. The CDR3 DNA reads TGTGCCAGCAGCTTAGGGACGGAACCTCAGCCCCAGCATTTT.

V is TRBV7-8 and J is TRBJ1-6, with 7 bases aligning to TRBD1. CDR1 SGHVS and CDR2 FQNEAQ come from the germline V gene. The CDR3 spans 18 residues. Trimming cost V 2 bases and J 0 bases; bases outside gene matches: 7. The CDR3 here is CASSLTGATSSYNSPLHF. The CDR3 DNA sequence: TGTGCCAGCAGCTTAACAGGGGCCACTTCCTCCTATAATTCACCCCTCCACTTT.

This chain uses TRBV6-5 with TRBJ2-7; 7 positions match TRBD1. There are 15 residues in the CDR3. Germline CDR1 MNHEY, CDR2 SVGAGI. The V segment lost 0 bases and the J segment 0 bases; nucleotides outside the gene matches: 2. The CDR3 region has the DNA TGTGCCAGCAGTTACTCGGGACAGCTCTCCTACGAGCAGTACTTC. Protein product: CASSYSGQLSYEQYF.

The CDR3 reads CASSLAAGVAGELFF. The CDR3 DNA reads TGTGCCAGCAGCTTAGCTGCAGGGGTGGCCGGGGAGCTGTTTTTT. This chain connects TRBV11-2 to TRBJ2-2; TRBD1 is a possible D gene (6 bases). The CDR3 runs to 15 residues. The V gene's germline CDR1 is SGHAT and CDR2 FQNNGV. V lost 1 base and J lost 6, with 12 bases in between.

The chain links TRBV4-1 to TRBJ1-3; a weak D match, TRBD1 (6 bases). Looked up from germline, CDR1 is MGHRA and CDR2 is YSYEKL. V dropped 2 bases and J dropped 1 base, with 15 bases sitting between them. CDR3 length: 17 residues. The CDR3 reads CASSQFPQGKSGNTIYF. Written as DNA, the CDR3 is TGCGCCAGCAGCCAATTTCCCCAGGGGAAATCTGGAAACACCATATATTTT.

This sequence joins TRBV7-2 and TRBJ1-2; D is uncertain. V shed 4 bases and J shed 2 bases, with 8 bases lying between them. The CDR3 length is 13 residues. Germline CDR1 SGHTA, CDR2 FQGNSA. The CDR3 sequence: CASSSGGNYGYTF. The CDR3 DNA reads TGTGCCAGCAGCTCCGGCGGGAACTATGGCTACACCTTC.

The CDR3 nucleotides are TGTGCCAGCCAGCAGAACTCCGGGACAGTTAATCAGCCCCAGCATTTT. It encodes CASQQNSGTVNQPQHF. The chain employs TRBV19 and TRBJ1-5; the match to TRBD1 covers 7 bases. Germline V gene lookup returns CDR1 LNHDA and CDR2 SQIVND (reference sequence). The CDR3 is 16 amino acids. V dropped 9 bases and J dropped 4; count of bases not matched to a gene: 15.

The V and J genes are TRBV18 and TRBJ2-7; 12 nucleotides line up with TRBD1. The CDR3 runs 17 residues. V shed 0 bases and J 7 bases; nucleotides not matched to a gene: 10. CDR1 and CDR2 from the germline V gene are KGHSH and LQKENI. In nucleotides, the CDR3 is TGTGCCAGCTCACCACCCAATCCGGGACAGGGGGCAGGAGAGCAGTACTTC. This codes for CASSPPNPGQGAGEQYF.

Points on this clone: The sample contains more than one DNA sequence encoding this CDR3. This chain uses TRBV5-1 with TRBJ2-3; D is uncertain. The length of the CDR3 is 14 residues. Trimming left V 0 bases short and J 0 bases short, with 5 bases between. Per germline, CDR1 SGHRS and CDR2 YFSETQ. As DNA, the CDR3 is TGCGCCAGCAGCTTGGATCTAAGCACAGATACGCAGTATTTT. Translated, it gives CASSLDLSTDTQYF.

The chain uses TRBV28 and TRBJ2-7, with a tentative D call TRBD2 (5 bases). This CDR3 contains 14 residues. The germline V gene has CDR1 MDHEN and CDR2 SYDVKM. V was pared by 7 bases and J by 7 bases, with 20 bases between. For the CDR3, the DNA is TGTGCCAGCAAAAGAGGGATTCCCTCGGGGGAGCAGTACTTC. Translated: CASKRGIPSGEQYF.

This chain uses TRBV4-1 with TRBJ1-3; D call uncertain. V lost 3 bases to trimming and J lost 0 bases, with 12 bases between them. The CDR3 has 16 residues. Germline CDR1 reads MGHRA; CDR2 reads YSYEKL. This CDR3 is CASSHGLSPSGNTIYF. In nucleotides, the CDR3 is TGCGCCAGCAGCCATGGTCTATCCCCCTCTGGAAACACCATATATTTT.

This clone was recorded only once. V and J are TRBV28 and TRBJ1-5; D unclear. Germline CDR1 and CDR2: MDHEN and SYDVKM. CDR3 length equals 12 residues. Deletions cut 4 bases from V and 6 bases from J, with 7 bases between. DNA of the CDR3: TGTGCCAGCAGTTATTATACTCAGCCCCAGCATTTT. It yields the protein CASSYYTQPQHF.

J is TRBJ2-5 and V is TRBV5-4; D is tentatively TRBD1 or TRBD2 (5 bases each). This CDR3 spans 14 amino acids. V shed 2 bases and J shed 2 bases, with 10 bases lying between them. From germline, CDR1 is SGHNT and CDR2 YYREEE (reference sequence). The CDR3 sequence is CASSFGTNQETQYF. Here the CDR3 DNA reads TGTGCCAGCAGCTTTGGGACCAATCAAGAGACCCAGTACTTC.

The rearrangement joins TRBV19 to TRBJ2-7, with no clear D. The CDR3 spans 14 residues. Trimming took off 2 bases at V and 7 bases at J, with 15 bases between the two ends. Germline V gene sequence: CDR1 LNHDA, CDR2 SQIVND (reference sequence). CDR3 nucleotides: TGTGCCAGTAGTATAATGGGCGCAAACGGGGAGCAGTACTTC. Translated, it gives CASSIMGANGEQYF.

The V and J genes are TRBV7-3 and TRBJ2-3; possibly TRBD1 for D (6 bases). Trimming removed 5 bases at V and 7 bases at J, with 16 bases between. This CDR3 has 14 amino acids. Germline V gene sequence: CDR1 SGHTA, CDR2 FQGTGA. The CDR3 DNA follows: TGTGCCAGCAGCCCCGGGTGGGGGCGGAATACGCAGTATTTT. Amino acids: CASSPGWGRNTQYF.

CDR3 protein: CAWSVPPGGETQYF. The DNA for the CDR3 is TGTGCCTGGAGTGTACCTCCCGGGGGGGAGACCCAGTACTTC. The gene calls are TRBV30 and TRBJ2-5; TRBD2 matches at 7 bases. The germline V gene has CDR1 GTSNPN and CDR2 SVGIG (reference sequence). The CDR3 sequence is 14 residues long. V was pared by 0 bases and J by 5 bases, with 6 bases of the junction left unmatched.

J is TRBJ2-7 and V is TRBV11-2; D gene ambiguous. Germline V gene data show CDR1 as SGHAT and CDR2 as FQNNGV. The CDR3 contains 15 residues. V was clipped by 0 bases and J by 2 bases, with 11 bases between them. CDR3 nucleotide sequence: TGTGCCAGCAGCTTAGAATCGGCAGGACCCTACGAGCAGTACTTC. Translation gives CASSLESAGPYEQYF.

The rearrangement uses TRBV7-2 and TRBJ1-2; no clear D. Looked up from germline, CDR1 is SGHTA and CDR2 is FQGNSA. Trimming pared 5 bases from V and 4 bases from J, leaving 11 bases between. CDR3 size: 13 residues. In DNA, the CDR3 is TGTGCCAGCAGCCCAGGCCCTTCCTATGGCTACACCTTC. Protein product: CASSPGPSYGYTF. Variable domain in full (rest from reference TRBV7-2 and TRBJ1-2): GAGVSQSPSNKVTEKGKDVELRCDPISGHTALYWYRQSLGQGLEFLIYFQGNSAPDKSGLPSDRFSAERTGGSVSTLTIQRTQQEDSAVYLCASSPGPSYGYTFGSGTRLTVV.

There are a few counts of this clone. The genes are TRBV29-1 and TRBJ2-3; D call uncertain. This CDR3 comprises 12 residues. V lost 2 bases and J 2 bases, leaving 5 bases between the germline ends. Germline values: CDR1 SQVTM, CDR2 ANQGSEA. CDR3 sequence: CSVEPTTDTQYF. CDR3 in DNA: TGCAGCGTTGAACCCACCACAGATACGCAGTATTTT.

As for this clone: The junction and the germline gene differ at one end; a read error may be behind it. This chain links TRBV7-7 with TRBJ1-4, with 10 bases aligning to TRBD1. Germline-derived CDR1 and CDR2 are SSHAT and FNYEAQ (reference sequence). The length of the CDR3 is 13 residues. The CDR3 reads CASSRDRGEKLFF. For the CDR3, the DNA is TGTGCTAGCAGCCGGGACAGGGGAGAAAAACTGTTTTTT.

The CDR3 here is CASSGGNRDYFVTQYF. The CDR3 nucleotides are TGTGCCAGCAGCGGGGGGAACCGGGACTATTTTGTTACGCAGTATTTT. The chain combines TRBV5-6 with TRBJ2-3; TRBD2 aligns across 7 bases. Germline V gene data show CDR1 as SGHDT and CDR2 as YYEEEE. Losses at the gene ends were 4 bases for V and 8 bases for J; bases not matched to a gene: 16. The CDR3 has 16 residues.